This T cell receptor beta chain was sequenced for a study of T-cell reconstitution after alpha-beta-depleted transplantation in children (dated by TCRdb to 2016 to 2018). Regarding the study in general: Using TCR repertoire profiling, the study quantitatively followed how T-cell immune reconstitution unfolded in children after TCRalphabeta/CD19-depleted allogeneic hematopoietic cell transplantation.

Library generation was performed with PCR. For sequencing, an Illumina HiSeq 2500 was employed. Molecular barcoding was employed in the preparation of TCR libraries, with unique molecular identifiers being used to normalize TCRbeta repertoire quantification. The public sequencing data were trimmed at Q25 with fastp and processed into clonotypes with MiXCR by TCRdb, which kept only in-frame beta chains. Under each unique CDR3 protein, matching rows form one entry showing the most common genes and DNA. The sample includes roughly 590,000 distinct CDR3 sequences, with over 15% observed a single time. The ten largest make up approximately 1% of the sample. Per the germline V gene (reference sequence), DFQATT is the CDR1 and SNEGSKA is the CDR2. V loses 6 bases, J loses 0 bases, and the germline ends lie 12 bases apart. Counted from cysteine to phenylalanine, this CDR3 has 14 amino acids. The retained sequence is limited to the CDR3, 42 bases, with the frame set at the first base.

This clonotype was observed at least ten times. Which antigen it targets is not known. One base away there is no much larger clone; base qualities are not given. This receptor was taken from a human donor who donated a stem cell graft to a child with acute myeloid leukemia. This sequence uses TRBV20-1 and TRBJ2-1; the D gene identity is not certain. Material: PBMCs from the stem cell graft donor, obtained from the stem cell graft. CDR3 loop: CSADDLNSYNEQFF. DNA sequence: TGCAGTGCCGATGACTTGAACTCCTACAATGAGCAGTTCTTC.